These 28 T cell receptor beta chains share one sample of origin, sequenced in a study of human T cells and chemical hapten exposure. TCRdb fed the RACE reads into MiXCR, producing one record per CDR3 protein. The table has approximately 350,000 distinct CDR3 sequences, around 7% seen once. The time point here: patch test 1, 2 weeks after DPC sensitization. Treatment denoted: therapeutic diphenylcyclopropenone sensitization with weekly scalp DPC. Sequencing was performed on whole blood, taken in connection with sensitization to the hapten diphenylcyclopropenone (DPC). Every receptor here comes from a woman aged 18-29 years with alopecia areata. Some clones in this sample may be carry-over from other donors' samples.

This clonotype was recorded a few times. This chain connects TRBV27 to TRBJ2-3, with D unclear. The CDR3 is 13 amino acids. Germline V gene lookup returns CDR1 MNHEY and CDR2 SMNVEV (reference sequence). The V end lost 4 bases, the J end lost 2 bases, and 7 bases lay between the germline ends. Here the CDR3 reads CASSSPYTDTQYF. The CDR3 coding sequence is TGTGCCAGCAGTTCCCCTTACACAGATACGCAGTATTTT.

V gene TRBV21-1 combines with J gene TRBJ1-5; the table gives TRBD1 as D, unverified against the DNA. TRBV21-1 counts as a pseudogene. The CDR3 is made up of 16 amino acids. CDR3 protein: CASSRDSHDSNQPQHF. CDR3 nucleotide sequence: TGTGCCAGCAGCCGGGACAGTCACGATAGCAATCAGCCCCAGCATTTT.

The V and J genes are TRBV11-2 and TRBJ2-7; possible D gene TRBD1, 5 bases. CDR1 and CDR2 (germline): SGHAT, FQNNGV. The CDR3 consists of 13 residues. Deletions cut 2 bases from V and 5 bases from J, with 10 bases between. CDR3 in DNA: TGTGCCAGCAGCTTATCCCAGGGCCACGAGCAGTACTTC. It specifies CASSLSQGHEQYF.

This clonotype was picked up many times. The DNA of the CDR3 is TGTGCCAGCAGTTACCTCGCGGGGACAGGGGTAGGAGATACGCAGTATTTT. Amino acids: CASSYLAGTGVGDTQYF. The rearrangement joins TRBV6-5 to TRBJ2-3; the match to TRBD1 covers 10 bases. Germline V gene data show CDR1 as MNHEY and CDR2 as SVGAGI. V trimming: 2 bases; J trimming: 5 bases; junction bases outside the gene matches: 10. CDR3 length: 17 amino acids.

This clonotype was recorded a few times. V gene TRBV10-3 combines with J gene TRBJ1-1; D gene uncertain. The ends were cut back, 11 bases at V and 0 bases at J, with 13 bases in the middle. Germline CDR1 reads ENHRY; CDR2 reads SYGVKD. The CDR3 has 13 amino acids. The CDR3 reads CAVRGQLNTEAFF. The CDR3 DNA follows: TGTGCCGTCCGAGGGCAGCTGAACACTGAAGCTTTCTTT.

This clonotype was picked up a small number of times. The chain uses TRBV3-1 and TRBJ2-1; 11 nucleotides line up with TRBD2. Trimming at V came to 5 bases and at J to 2 bases, leaving 5 bases not matched to a gene. The CDR3 extends over 16 amino acids. Germline lookup yields CDR1 LGHDT and CDR2 YNNKEL (reference sequence). The CDR3 DNA follows: TGTGCCAGCAGCTCCTCTAGCGGGGGGACCTACAATGAGCAGTTCTTC. It encodes CASSSSSGGTYNEQFF.

At least ten counts were recorded for this clonotype. The chain employs TRBV6-1 and TRBJ2-7; D is possibly TRBD1 (6 bases). The CDR3 covers 14 residues. Trimming took off 0 bases at V and 3 bases at J, with 9 bases between the two ends. The germline V gene encodes CDR1 MNHNS and CDR2 SASEGT. DNA of the CDR3: TGTGCCAGCAGTGAAGCTCTCAGGGGCTACGAGCAGTACTTC. This sequence encodes CASSEALRGYEQYF.

This clonotype was detected only a few times. J is TRBJ2-3 and V is TRBV20-1; D may be TRBD2 (7 bases). The V end was cut by 2 bases, the J end by 1 base, with 19 bases between. This CDR3 contains 17 residues. The germline gives CDR1 DFQATT, CDR2 SNEGSKA (reference sequence). This chain's CDR3 is CSARPIVRGAGTDTQYF. DNA for the CDR3: TGCAGTGCTAGACCTATCGTCCGGGGGGCCGGCACAGATACGCAGTATTTT.

The chain combines TRBV4-1 with TRBJ2-3; unclear D gene. The length of the CDR3 is 17 residues. V was clipped by 1 base and J by 0 bases, with 14 bases between them. Germline assignment: CDR1 MGHRA and CDR2 YSYEKL. The CDR3, as DNA: TGCGCCAGCAGCCAAGTTTTTGTCGTTTCGAGCACAGATACGCAGTATTTT. Amino acids: CASSQVFVVSSTDTQYF.

The chain joins TRBV6-5 to TRBJ2-3, with D perhaps matching TRBD2 (7 bases). The V gene's germline CDR1 is MNHEY and CDR2 SVGAGI. The CDR3 contains 14 residues. The V end was cut by 8 bases, the J end by 6 bases, with 18 bases between. CDR3 amino acids: CASGRAGARDTQYF. The DNA of the CDR3 is TGTGCCAGCGGTAGGGCGGGGGCCCGGGATACGCAGTATTTT.

This clonotype was counted ten times or more. The chain is built from TRBV20-1 and TRBJ1-1; D gene uncertain. Germline values: CDR1 DFQATT, CDR2 SNEGSKA (reference sequence). The V end was cut by 0 bases, the J end by 2 bases, with 10 bases between. CDR3 length: 14 amino acids. The CDR3 DNA reads TGCAGTGCTAGAGATCCGAACAGAAACACTGAAGCTTTCTTT. Residues: CSARDPNRNTEAFF.

This clonotype was picked up many times. This chain uses TRBV12-3 or TRBV12-4 with TRBJ2-1, with D uncertain. This CDR3 has 13 amino acids. The V end was cut by 6 bases, the J end by 6 bases, with 12 bases between. In DNA, the CDR3 is TGTGCCAGCAGCCTGGCCCCCTCCAATGAGCAGTTCTTC. The encoded protein is CASSLAPSNEQFF.

There are a few counts of this clonotype. V is TRBV5-1 and J is TRBJ1-1; TRBD1 agrees at 8 bases. Germline CDR1 and CDR2: SGHRS and YFSETQ. The length of the CDR3 is 17 residues. With V trimmed by 2 bases and J by 1 base, 10 bases remained unmatched. In DNA form, the CDR3 reads TGCGCCAGCAGCTTACCAGGGGGCCTCAAAGAGAACACTGAAGCTTTCTTT. This translates into CASSLPGGLKENTEAFF.

This sequence joins TRBV4-3 and TRBJ2-5, with TRBD2 matching over 10 bases. CDR1 is LGHNA, CDR2 YSLEER, per germline. The CDR3 runs 17 residues. The ends lost 0 bases at V and 7 bases at J; junction bases unmatched: 11. Here the CDR3 reads CASSQDRGSGGPGTQYF. The DNA of the CDR3 is TGCGCCAGCAGCCAAGATCGGGGTAGCGGGGGGCCCGGGACCCAGTACTTC.

The gene calls are TRBV7-8 and TRBJ1-4; D ambiguous. Deletions cut 5 bases from V and 0 bases from J, with 13 bases between. The CDR3 runs 16 residues. Germline-derived CDR1 and CDR2 are SGHVS and FQNEAQ. CDR3: CASSPRTVTTNEKLFF. CDR3 bases: TGTGCCAGCAGCCCCCGGACGGTGACAACTAATGAAAAACTGTTTTTT. Together with reference TRBV7-8 and TRBJ1-4, the CDR3 gives the full variable domain: GAGVSQSPRYKVAKRGQDVALRCDPISGHVSLFWYQQALGQGPEFLTYFQNEAQLDKSGLPSDRFFAERPEGSVSTLKIQRTQQEDSAVYLCASSPRTVTTNEKLFFGSGTQLSVL.

This clonotype was counted ten times or more. This sequence joins TRBV4-2 and TRBJ1-5, with 7 positions matching TRBD1. Germline V gene data show CDR1 as LGHNA and CDR2 as YNFKEQ. Germline trimming cut 0 bases from V and 5 bases from J; bases unmatched to any gene: 7. The CDR3 sequence is 16 residues long. CDR3 DNA: TGTGCCAGCAGCCAAGATCCCCAGGGGGATTATCAGCCCCAGCATTTT. It yields the protein CASSQDPQGDYQPQHF.

This clonotype appeared many times. This chain connects TRBV12-3 or TRBV12-4 to TRBJ2-2; 8 bases map to TRBD1. V lost 7 bases and J lost 5; bases outside the gene matches: 9. The CDR3 spans 15 residues. Here the CDR3 reads CASTPRTGRTGELFF. CDR3 sequence (DNA): TGTGCCAGCACCCCACGGACAGGGAGGACCGGGGAGCTGTTTTTT.

This sequence joins TRBV5-1 and TRBJ2-1, with D maybe TRBD2 (5 bases). Trimming left V 5 bases short and J 3 bases short, with 15 bases between. The CDR3 is 15 amino acids. The V gene's germline CDR1 is SGHRS and CDR2 YFSETQ. The CDR3 coding sequence is TGCGCCAGCAGATTAGAGGGTTCGGTCTACAATGAGCAGTTCTTC. Translation gives CASRLEGSVYNEQFF.

This clonotype occurred many times. V gene TRBV18 combines with J gene TRBJ1-6; no clear D gene. The V and J ends lost 2 bases and 9 bases respectively, with 17 bases between them. The germline V gene encodes CDR1 KGHSH and CDR2 LQKENI. CDR3 length: 16 residues. CDR3 amino acids: CASSPSTAVGGSPLHF. CDR3 DNA sequence: TGTGCCAGCTCACCATCCACGGCGGTCGGTGGTTCACCCCTCCACTTT.

This chain links TRBV5-5 with TRBJ1-6, with unresolved D. V dropped 5 bases and J dropped 0 bases, with 15 bases sitting between them. Germline V gives CDR1 SGHKS, CDR2 YYEKEE (reference sequence). The CDR3 spans 17 residues. The CDR3 is CASSPDSTSSYNSPLHF. In DNA, the CDR3 is TGTGCCAGCAGTCCGGACTCAACCAGCTCCTATAATTCACCCCTCCACTTT.

A few counts support this clonotype. The chain is built from TRBV4-3 and TRBJ2-7, with 9 bases that match TRBD2. J was trimmed by 4 bases and V by 0 bases; bases with no gene match: 7. The CDR3 totals 16 residues. Germline CDR1 LGHNA, CDR2 YSLEER. CDR3 sequence (DNA): TGCGCCAGCAGCCAAGAGTGGCGGGGGGGCAGGTACGAGCAGTACTTC. It translates to CASSQEWRGGRYEQYF.

This clonotype was seen many times. The chain combines TRBV20-1 with TRBJ1-5; TRBD1 is a possible D gene (6 bases). Germline CDR1 is DFQATT and CDR2 is SNEGSKA (reference sequence). V lost 3 bases to trimming and J lost 4 bases, with 22 bases between them. This CDR3 has 17 residues. CDR3 amino acids: CSASGPPVGAGNQPQHF. CDR3 nucleotide sequence: TGCAGTGCTAGTGGGCCCCCCGTGGGGGCTGGTAATCAGCCCCAGCATTTT.

V gene TRBV5-1 combines with J gene TRBJ2-3; no firm D call. The CDR3 consists of 12 residues. CDR1 is SGHRS, CDR2 YFSETQ, per germline. Trimming pared 5 bases from V and 8 bases from J, leaving 12 bases between. For the CDR3, the DNA is TGCGCCAGCAGTGCTTCGACGTCTACGCAGTATTTT. Translation gives CASSASTSTQYF.

This chain uses TRBV6-5 with TRBJ2-1; D unclear. Trimming pared 0 bases from V and 11 bases from J, leaving 8 bases between. The V gene's germline CDR1 is MNHEY and CDR2 SVGAGI. The CDR3 sequence is 12 residues long. CDR3 sequence (DNA): TGTGCCAGCAGTTACTCGAATGGTCAGCAGTTCTTC. It translates to CASSYSNGQQFF.

This clonotype has a handful of counts. This rearrangement joins TRBV15 to TRBJ2-7, with 7 bases matching TRBD1. This CDR3 is built from 14 residues. The ends lost 5 bases at V and 5 bases at J; junction bases unmatched: 9. Germline CDR1 and CDR2: LNHNV and YYDKDF (reference sequence). The CDR3 DNA reads TGTGCCACCAGCTCGCATACAGGGGCTAACGAGCAGTACTTC. Residues: CATSSHTGANEQYF.

The CDR3 bases are TGTGCCAGCAGCTTAGTTGCGGGGCCGAACACCGGGGAGCTGTTTTTT. It specifies CASSLVAGPNTGELFF. The V and J genes are TRBV7-8 and TRBJ2-2; the D gene is possibly TRBD2 (6 bases). Germline V lookup: CDR1 SGHVS, CDR2 FQNEAQ. CDR3 length: 16 residues. With 1 base removed from V and 0 bases from J, the gap between germline ends came to 9 bases.

This clonotype was detected ten times or more. This chain joins TRBV4-3 and TRBJ2-3; 12 bases match TRBD2. V was pared by 0 bases and J by 4 bases, with 2 bases of the junction left unmatched. The CDR3 has 16 residues. From germline, CDR1 is LGHNA and CDR2 YSLEER. CDR3 sequence (DNA): TGCGCCAGCAGCCAAGATCTAGCGGGGGGGCCAGATACGCAGTATTTT. As protein: CASSQDLAGGPDTQYF.

V and J are TRBV2 and TRBJ1-3; 9 bases map to TRBD1. CDR3 length: 16 residues. Looked up from germline, CDR1 is SNHLY and CDR2 is FYNNEI. J was trimmed by 0 bases and V by 6 bases; bases with no gene match: 6. The CDR3 is CASRGTGMISGNTIYF. The CDR3 DNA sequence: TGTGCCAGCAGGGGGACAGGGATGATCTCTGGAAACACCATATATTTT.